The next 2 T cell receptor beta chains were all read from a single sample in a study of blood T cell repertoires in COVID-19. The repertoire was sequenced with immunoSEQ multiplex PCR; TCRdb's copy has only in-frame clones and lacks some. The sample records tens of thousands of clones, roughly 80% being singletons. Sample: peripheral blood. All receptors come from a man aged 50 to 59 with active COVID-19.

The CDR3 nucleotides read TGTGCCAGCAGCTTGGATAGGGGAAGGACTGAAGCTTTCTTT. This sequence encodes CASSLDRGRTEAFF. The chain recombines TRBV5-4 with TRBJ1-1; a possible D gene is TRBD1 (5 bases). CDR3 length: 14 residues. Trimming took 0 bases from V and 5 from J, leaving 11 bases between them. Per the germline V gene, CDR1 is SGHNT and CDR2 is YYREEE (reference sequence).

J is TRBJ2-1 and V is TRBV13; TRBD2 agrees at 11 bases. V lost 3 bases, J lost 3 bases, and 4 bases stayed unmatched. The CDR3 contains 16 residues. CDR1 and CDR2 from the germline V gene are PRHDT and FYEKMQ (reference sequence). CDR3 protein: CASSFAGLAGYNEQFF. The CDR3 DNA is TGTGCCAGCAGCTTTGCTGGACTAGCGGGCTACAATGAGCAGTTCTTC.